The entry that follows covers one T cell receptor (beta chain) sequence. Method: immunoSEQ multiplex PCR; TCRdb's copy keeps in-frame clones and lacks some. The sample lists 95,000 to 150,000 clones, just over 70% occurring once. The source of the sample is a study of blood T cell repertoires in COVID-19. About the study: The United States, Italy and Spain were the sources of the acute and convalescent COVID-19 samples. Sample material is recorded as cDNA or gDNA derived from T cells, B-cell-depleted T cells, or PBMCs.

Germline CDR1 is LGHNA and CDR2 is YNFKEQ. This CDR3 is 16 amino acids long. Trimming pared 0 bases from V and 5 bases from J, leaving 11 bases between. The chain uses TRBV4-2 and TRBJ1-6; D may be TRBD1 (6 bases). The sequencing input was peripheral blood. The clonotype originates from a human donor with acute or convalescent COVID-19. The donor label of this sample is uncertain. CDR3 protein: CASSQDYGQNNSPLHF. The CDR3 DNA sequence: TGTGCCAGCAGCCAAGATTATGGACAGAATAATTCACCCCTCCACTTT.